The subject of this entry is one T cell receptor (beta chain). Its antigen is not known. The repertoire was sequenced with immunoSEQ multiplex PCR; TCRdb's copy has only in-frame clones and lacks some. The table has approximately 23,000 clones, 73% seen once; the top ten hold 2.6%. Trimming cost V 1 base and J 5 bases, with 9 bases left between them. This CDR3 is 13 amino acids long. CDR1 is MNHEY and CDR2 is SMNVEV in the germline V gene (reference sequence). This specimen comes from a study of chemoradiotherapy in HPV16-positive cancers. Samples were taken several times over chemoradiotherapy. Broader study findings: Only a couple of HPV16-positive patients supplied the functional HPV-specificity definition.

The rearrangement joins TRBV27 to TRBJ2-7, with a tentative D call TRBD2 (5 bases). The sample was acquired from a patient who underwent chemoradiotherapy. The origin of this receptor is a human donor with HPV-associated anogenital cancer. The CDR3 bases are TGTGCCAGCAGTTTATATGAGGGAAACGAGCAGTACTTC. This translates into CASSLYEGNEQYF.